Following are 21 T cell receptor beta chains from one sample sequenced in a study of radiotherapy plus CTLA-4 blockade in lung cancer. Measured with immunoSEQ multiplex PCR; TCRdb has only the in-frame clones, and not every one. Here the sample spans 85,000 to 95,000 clones, roughly four fifths being singletons. The starting material was peripheral blood, obtained from a patient treated with radiotherapy plus ipilimumab. The receptors here all came from a human donor with non-small cell lung cancer that progressed on radiotherapy plus ipilimumab.

V is TRBV7-8 and J is TRBJ2-1; a weak D match, TRBD2 (5 bases). Trimming left V 5 bases short and J 4 bases short, with 9 bases between. Germline-derived CDR1 and CDR2 are SGHVS and FQNEAQ. The CDR3 consists of 13 residues. CDR3 in DNA: TGTGCCAGCAGCCCGAGGGAGTACAATGAGCAGTTCTTC. Translation: CASSPREYNEQFF.

This clone was picked up a small number of times. This rearrangement joins TRBV2 to TRBJ1-4, with 8 bases matching TRBD1. The length of the CDR3 is 16 residues. Germline CDR1 is SNHLY and CDR2 is FYNNEI. Unmatched junction bases numbered 7, after V lost 3 bases and J lost 4 bases. This chain's CDR3 is CASSERRGQVNEKLFF. The DNA for the CDR3 is TGTGCCAGCAGTGAGAGACGGGGACAGGTTAATGAAAAACTGTTTTTT. Full variable domain (remainder filled in from reference TRBV2 and TRBJ1-4): EPEVTQTPSHQVTQMGQEVILRCVPISNHLYFYWYRQILGQKVEFLVSFYNNEISEKSEIFDDQFSVERPDGSNFTLKIRSTKLEDSAMYFCASSERRGQVNEKLFFGSGTQLSVL.

V and J are TRBV18 and TRBJ1-5, with a tentative D call TRBD1 (5 bases). V was cut by 4 bases and J by 2 bases, with 15 bases left in between. This CDR3 is 16 amino acids long. CDR1 KGHSH and CDR2 LQKENI come from the germline V gene. CDR3: CASSQGAMGRNQPQHF. CDR3 coding DNA: TGTGCCAGCTCACAAGGGGCGATGGGCCGCAATCAGCCCCAGCATTTT.

This clone has a single count. The chain is built from TRBV30 and TRBJ1-4; D is perhaps TRBD1 (5 bases). Trimming shortened V by 2 bases and J by 8 bases, and 12 bases separated the two germline ends. CDR1 is GTSNPN and CDR2 is SVGIG in the germline V gene (reference sequence). CDR3 length equals 13 residues. The CDR3 DNA reads as TGTGCCTGGAGTACGCAGGGTGGAGAAAAACTGTTTTTT. Protein: CAWSTQGGEKLFF.

This rearrangement joins TRBV28 to TRBJ2-3; a possible D gene is TRBD1 (5 bases). Looked up from germline, CDR1 is MDHEN and CDR2 is SYDVKM. The CDR3 runs to 13 residues. Trimming took 2 bases from V and 3 from J, leaving 6 bases between them. The CDR3 is CASSLQGTDTQYF. The CDR3, as DNA: TGTGCCAGCAGTTTACAGGGTACAGATACGCAGTATTTT.

The table lists this clone with a few counts. The rearrangement joins TRBV9 to TRBJ2-2; D is uncertain. V was pared by 0 bases and J by 6 bases, with 6 bases between. CDR3 length equals 13 residues. The germline V gene has CDR1 SGDLS and CDR2 YYNGEE. The CDR3 here is CASSVGESGELFF. The CDR3 DNA follows: TGTGCCAGCAGCGTAGGAGAATCCGGGGAGCTGTTTTTT.

The rearrangement links TRBV7-9 to TRBJ1-4; no reliable D call. The CDR3 sequence is 14 residues long. Germline-derived CDR1 and CDR2 are SEHNR and FQNEAQ (reference sequence). V lost 1 base, J lost 10 bases, and 13 bases lay in between. The CDR3 coding sequence is TGTGCCAGCAGCTTAGATAGCCCTCTAGGAAAACTGTTTTTT. Translated: CASSLDSPLGKLFF.

The CDR3: CASSTGTAYNSPLHF. DNA for the CDR3: TGTGCCAGCAGCACCGGGACGGCCTATAATTCACCCCTCCACTTT. The rearrangement uses TRBV9 and TRBJ1-6; possible D gene TRBD1, 5 bases. The CDR3 length is 15 residues. The germline V gene has CDR1 SGDLS and CDR2 YYNGEE. Trimming removed 4 bases at V and 2 bases at J, with 10 bases between.

The rearrangement joins TRBV6-6 to TRBJ2-4; 9 nucleotides agree with TRBD2. Germline V CDR1 and CDR2: MNHNY, SVGAGI (reference sequence). V was clipped by 6 bases and J by 6 bases; unmatched bases: 9. The CDR3 totals 15 residues. CDR3 residues: CASSPLTTSGNIQYF. The CDR3 DNA reads TGTGCCAGCAGCCCTCTGACGACTAGCGGAAACATTCAGTACTTC.

The chain recombines TRBV18 with TRBJ2-2; maybe TRBD2 (5 bases). This CDR3 comprises 16 residues. CDR1 KGHSH and CDR2 LQKENI come from the germline V gene. V lost 1 base and J lost 6, with 15 bases in between. DNA for the CDR3: TGTGCCAGCTCACCACGAGGACGTCTGGAGGCCGGGGAGCTGTTTTTT. Its translation is CASSPRGRLEAGELFF. The full variable domain, with the rest looked up from reference TRBV18 and TRBJ2-2, is NAGVMQNPRHLVRRRGQEARLRCSPMKGHSHVYWYRQLPEEGLKFMVYLQKENIIDESGMPKERFSAEFPKEGPSILRIQQVVRGDSAAYFCASSPRGRLEAGELFFGEGSRLTVL.

The V and J genes are TRBV7-8 and TRBJ2-7; D unclear. Looked up from germline, CDR1 is SGHVS and CDR2 is FQNEAQ. This CDR3 region has 16 residues. The germline V and J ends were trimmed by 5 bases and 1 base, with 18 bases remaining between them. CDR3 sequence (DNA): TGTGCCAGCAGCAAACAAGGATCCCATTTTTCCTACGAGCAGTACTTC. Translating gives CASSKQGSHFSYEQYF.

This clone was seen only once. The rearrangement uses TRBV4-1 and TRBJ2-1, with 8 bases identical to TRBD2. Losses at the gene ends were 8 bases for V and 6 bases for J; bases not matched to a gene: 6. The CDR3 contains 13 residues. In germline, CDR1 is MGHRA, CDR2 YSYEKL. CDR3 DNA: TGCGCCAGCCACGGACTAGCCGGCAATGAGCAGTTCTTC. It translates to CASHGLAGNEQFF.

The rearrangement uses TRBV7-9 and TRBJ2-7; TRBD2 matches at 8 bases. Germline CDR1 is SEHNR and CDR2 is FQNEAQ (reference sequence). There are 17 residues in the CDR3. Trimming cost V 1 base and J 0 bases; bases outside gene matches: 8. The CDR3 DNA reads TGTGCCAGCAGCTTAGGAGGTCTAGCGGGTGACTCCTACGAGCAGTACTTC. It specifies CASSLGGLAGDSYEQYF.

This chain joins TRBV10-3 and TRBJ2-7, with a weak D call TRBD1 (8 bases). The CDR3 sequence is 12 residues long. Germline V CDR1 and CDR2: ENHRY, SYGVKD. V was trimmed by 6 bases and J by 6 bases, leaving 12 bases between them. The CDR3, as DNA: TGTGCCATCAGCACAGGGGGGGGCGAGCAGTACTTC. Translating it yields CAISTGGGEQYF.

The rearrangement joins TRBV19 to TRBJ1-3; TRBD1 is a possible D gene (5 bases). The CDR3 length is 13 residues. Trimming pared 7 bases from V and 4 bases from J, leaving 11 bases between. From germline, CDR1 is LNHDA and CDR2 SQIVND (reference sequence). The CDR3 loop is CASTRVPGNTIYF. CDR3 in DNA: TGTGCCAGTACCAGGGTTCCCGGAAACACCATATATTTT.

This clone was seen once. The chain carries TRBV7-8 and TRBJ1-5; no clear D gene. The CDR3 sequence is 15 residues long. Trimming took off 4 bases at V and 6 bases at J, with 16 bases between the two ends. Germline CDR1 and CDR2: SGHVS and FQNEAQ. The CDR3 loop is CASSSRREDRQPQHF. CDR3 DNA sequence: TGTGCCAGCAGCTCACGACGGGAGGATCGTCAGCCCCAGCATTTT.

The chain joins TRBV2 to TRBJ2-1; maybe TRBD1 (8 bases). The CDR3 extends over 13 amino acids. From germline, CDR1 is SNHLY and CDR2 FYNNEI. V lost 10 bases and J lost 8, with 18 bases in between. CDR3 bases: TGTGCCACCATTCGGGAGGACAGGGATGAGCAGTTCTTC. This translates into CATIREDRDEQFF.

This clone was seen a few times. J is TRBJ2-2 and V is TRBV7-6; D is perhaps TRBD1 (5 bases). The V gene's germline CDR1 is SGHVS and CDR2 FNYEAQ. The V gene lost 5 bases and the J gene lost 5 bases, with 15 bases spanning the gap. The CDR3 contains 15 residues. The CDR3 DNA is TGTGCCAGCAGCCCCCTGCAGGGTTCGACCGGGGAGCTGTTTTTT. Protein: CASSPLQGSTGELFF.

V is TRBV2 and J is TRBJ2-7; 8 bases line up with TRBD2. The J segment lost 0 bases and the V segment lost 5 bases, leaving 3 bases of the junction unmatched. CDR1 SNHLY and CDR2 FYNNEI come from the germline V gene. CDR3 length: 14 residues. CDR3 region: CASSSGSISYEQYV. CDR3 DNA: TGTGCCAGCAGTAGCGGGAGCATCTCCTACGAGCAGTACGTC.

This clone was seen a few times. The rearrangement joins TRBV6-6 to TRBJ1-2; D is undetermined. Germline V gives CDR1 MNHNY, CDR2 SVGAGI (reference sequence). Deletions cut 2 bases from V and 0 bases from J, with 10 bases between. The length of the CDR3 is 15 residues. This CDR3 is CASSYAGMANYGYTF. The CDR3 bases are TGTGCCAGCAGTTACGCTGGGATGGCTAACTATGGCTACACCTTC.

In its sample, this clone was seen a few times. V and J are TRBV7-8 and TRBJ2-3; a possible D gene is TRBD1 (6 bases). Deletions cut 5 bases from V and 4 bases from J, with 10 bases between. Germline CDR1 SGHVS, CDR2 FQNEAQ. CDR3 length: 13 amino acids. The CDR3 DNA is TGTGCCAGCAGCCCCCCAGGGGCAGATACGCAGTATTTT. The encoded protein is CASSPPGADTQYF.